The clone carrying this T cell receptor beta chain came up many times. These data are taken from a study of T-cell reconstitution after alpha-beta-depleted transplantation in children. Germline CDR1 reads SGHKS; CDR2 reads YYEKEE (reference sequence). The CDR3 runs 13 residues. Trimming shortened V by 1 base and J by 5 bases, and 10 bases separated the two germline ends. Preparing the TCRbeta library involved the use of unique molecular identifiers. TCRdb reprocessed the PCR reads with MiXCR, giving one entry per CDR3 protein. The sample carries about 640,000 distinct CDR3 sequences, roughly 17% recorded once.

The TCR was taken from a human donor who donated a stem cell graft to a child with acute myeloid leukemia. Sample: PBMCs from the stem cell graft donor, taken from the stem cell graft. The chain carries TRBV5-5 and TRBJ2-7; unclear D gene. CDR3 loop: CASSLSPPDEQYV. For the CDR3, the DNA is TGTGCCAGCAGCTTGTCCCCCCCAGACGAGCAGTACGTC.